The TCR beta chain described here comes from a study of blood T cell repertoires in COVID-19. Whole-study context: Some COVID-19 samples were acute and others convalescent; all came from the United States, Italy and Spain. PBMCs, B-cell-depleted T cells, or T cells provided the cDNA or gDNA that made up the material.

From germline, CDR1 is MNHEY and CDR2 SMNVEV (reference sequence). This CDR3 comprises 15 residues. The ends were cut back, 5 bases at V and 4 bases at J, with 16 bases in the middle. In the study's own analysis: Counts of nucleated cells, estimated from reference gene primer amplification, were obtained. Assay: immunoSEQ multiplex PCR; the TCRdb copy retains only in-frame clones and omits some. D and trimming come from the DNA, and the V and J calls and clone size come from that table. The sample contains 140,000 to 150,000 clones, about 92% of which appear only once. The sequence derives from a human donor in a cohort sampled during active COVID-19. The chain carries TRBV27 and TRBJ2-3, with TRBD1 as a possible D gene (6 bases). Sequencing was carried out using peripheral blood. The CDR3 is CASSPQQGWADTQYF. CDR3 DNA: TGTGCCAGCAGTCCCCAACAGGGTTGGGCAGATACGCAGTATTTT.